This TCR beta chain originates from a study of T cells expressing NK-cell markers. After re-calling the 5' RACE reads, TCRdb lists one entry per CDR3 protein, DNA absent. Its clone listing holds 350,000 to 450,000 distinct CDR3 sequences. The CDR3 has 19 residues. Germline loops: CDR1 DFQATT, CDR2 SNEGSKA (reference sequence). The receptor was derived from a man between 18 and 69 years old in good health. V usage is TRBV20-1 and J usage is TRBJ2-7; checking the TCRdb D call of TRBD2 is not possible without DNA. The source material was blood T cells: a sorted CD56 or NKG2C T cell subset, CD4+ or CD8+ T cells, or bulk PBMC T cells (not recorded which). CDR3 loop: CSAGRARTSGTRRSYEQYF.